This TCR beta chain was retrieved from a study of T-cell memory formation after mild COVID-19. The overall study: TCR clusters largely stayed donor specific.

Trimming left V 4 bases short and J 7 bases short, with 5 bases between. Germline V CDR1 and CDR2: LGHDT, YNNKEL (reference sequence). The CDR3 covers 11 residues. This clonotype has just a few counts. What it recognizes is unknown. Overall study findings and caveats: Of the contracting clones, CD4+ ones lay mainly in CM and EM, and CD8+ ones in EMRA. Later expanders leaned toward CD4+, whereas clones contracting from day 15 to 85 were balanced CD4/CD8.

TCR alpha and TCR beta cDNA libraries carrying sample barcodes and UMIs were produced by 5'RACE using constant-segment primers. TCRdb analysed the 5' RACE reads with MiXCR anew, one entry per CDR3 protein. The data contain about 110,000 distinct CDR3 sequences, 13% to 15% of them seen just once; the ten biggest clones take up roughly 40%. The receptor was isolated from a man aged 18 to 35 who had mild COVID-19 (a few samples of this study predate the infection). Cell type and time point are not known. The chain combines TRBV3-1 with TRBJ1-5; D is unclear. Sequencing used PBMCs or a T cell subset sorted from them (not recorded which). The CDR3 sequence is CASSPEQPQHF. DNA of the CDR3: TGTGCCAGCAGCCCGGAACAGCCCCAGCATTTT.